This T cell receptor (beta chain) was sequenced in a study of T cell clonotyping in hematopoietic cell transplantation. Study-wide results and limits: Without cell sorting, CD4 versus CD8 contributions remain unresolved.

V was shortened by 1 base and J by 0 bases, with 8 bases between the two germline ends. In germline, CDR1 is SGHDT, CDR2 YYEEEE. The CDR3 has 14 residues. Blood collection times were about day -28 and days 30, 100, 180 posttransplant. Produced via immunoSEQ multiplex PCR; TCRdb's table is partial and in-frame only. This table has about 9,300 clones, 70% to 85% appearing once. In regard to this clone: The target antigen is unknown.

The chain links TRBV5-6 to TRBJ2-7; no definite D call. The sequenced sample was PBMCs, obtained at the time of graft-versus-host disease after allogeneic stem cell transplant. The receptor was isolated from a male patient between 55 and 70 years old who had an allogeneic stem cell transplant from an unrelated donor, so the T cells may come from the graft donor. Some clones in this sample may be carry-over from other donors' samples. The CDR3 DNA is TGTGCCAGCAGCTTGTCCCCCGGCTCCTACGAGCAGTACTTC. Amino acids: CASSLSPGSYEQYF.